These T cell receptor beta chains were read from a single sample in a study of T cell changes during pregnancy in multiple sclerosis. Sequenced by immunoSEQ multiplex PCR; TCRdb stores in-frame clones only, minus some. The sample lists 85,000 to 100,000 clones, 85% to 95% seen once, with 2.6% in the top ten. The sample here was peripheral blood, taken in the first trimester of pregnancy. All receptors derive from a female donor with multiple sclerosis, enrolled in a pregnancy study. Both conserved end residues are part of each CDR3. D genes are given only for firm matches. Rows may omit the clone size; those that give it use once, few, many or a size class.

clone_size | j_call | cdr3_length | d_call | v_call | cdr3_aa | cdr3_nt
NA | TRBJ2-1 | 15 | TRBD2 | TRBV18 | CASSPRSLAGYEQFF | TGTGCCAGCTCACCACGATCACTAGCGGGATATGAGCAGTTCTTC
once | TRBJ1-4 | 16 | TRBD1 | TRBV5-5 | CASSLGGTGRYEKLFF | TGTGCCAGCAGCTTGGGAGGGACAGGGAGATATGAAAAACTGTTTTTT
NA | TRBJ2-2 | 15 | NA | TRBV6-4 | CASSDSAGYTGELFF | TGTGCCAGCAGTGACTCAGCAGGGTACACCGGGGAGCTGTTTTTT
NA | TRBJ2-1 | 15 | NA | TRBV6-4 | CASSDSTGTPNEQFF | TGTGCCAGCAGTGACTCTACCGGGACTCCTAATGAGCAGTTCTTC
NA | TRBJ1-5 | 15 | TRBD1 | TRBV7-9 | CASSLGQGYNQPQHF | TGTGCCAGCAGCTTAGGACAGGGTTACAATCAGCCCCAGCATTTT
NA | TRBJ1-1 | 14 | NA | TRBV7-8 | CASRVQGTNTEAFF | TGTGCCAGCAGGGTACAGGGAACCAACACTGAAGCTTTCTTT
once | TRBJ2-3 | 16 | TRBD1 | TRBV27 | CASSLARTGLTDTQYF | TGTGCCAGCAGTCTTGCCCGGACAGGGCTCACAGATACGCAGTATTTT
NA | TRBJ1-3 | 17 | TRBD1 | TRBV9 | CASSVERGGAAGNTIYF | TGTGCCAGCAGCGTAGAGAGAGGGGGCGCGGCAGGAAACACCATATATTTT
few | TRBJ1-2 | 17 | NA | TRBV4-2 | CASSQLIGVETDYGYTF | TGTGCCAGCAGCCAGCTCATCGGGGTAGAAACCGACTATGGCTACACCTTC
NA | TRBJ2-3 | 12 | NA | TRBV5-8 | CATSGSADTQYF | TGTGCCACCAGTGGGAGTGCAGATACGCAGTATTTT
NA | TRBJ2-7 | 13 | NA | TRBV2 | CASWIAQGNEQYF | TGTGCCAGTTGGATCGCCCAGGGTAACGAGCAGTACTTC
NA | TRBJ1-5 | 14 | NA | TRBV15 | CATSSYQGTPPQHF | TGTGCCACCAGCAGTTACCAGGGTACTCCACCCCAGCATTTT
NA | TRBJ1-1 | 15 | TRBD1 | TRBV28 | CASSEGQGMNTEAFF | TGTGCCAGCAGTGAGGGACAGGGGATGAACACTGAAGCTTTCTTT
NA | TRBJ2-7 | 15 | TRBD2 | TRBV7-9 | CASSLLVGGPEEQYF | TGTGCCAGCAGCTTATTAGTGGGAGGGCCGGAAGAGCAGTACTTC
NA | TRBJ2-7 | 16 | TRBD2 | TRBV6-1 | CASSEAWAGAVYEQYF | TGTGCCAGCAGTGAAGCATGGGCGGGAGCTGTCTACGAGCAGTACTTC
NA | TRBJ2-1 | 14 | NA | TRBV5-4 | CASSSGDSYNEQFF | TGTGCCAGCAGCTCGGGGGACAGTTACAATGAGCAGTTCTTC
NA | TRBJ2-1 | 19 | TRBD2 | TRBV28 | CASSYLAIGTSGMRSEQFF | TGTGCCAGCAGTTATCTAGCTATCGGGACTAGCGGGATGAGGAGTGAGCAGTTCTTC
NA | TRBJ2-7 | 15 | TRBD2 | TRBV28 | CASKGLAGSSYEQYF | TGTGCCAGCAAGGGACTAGCGGGCAGCTCCTACGAGCAGTACTTC
NA | TRBJ2-2 | 13 | TRBD2 | TRBV14 | CASRDSGSGELFF | TGTGCCAGCAGGGATAGCGGGTCCGGGGAGCTGTTTTTT
NA | TRBJ2-2 | 16 | TRBD2 | TRBV4-2 | CASSQDRAGVPGELFF | TGTGCCAGCAGCCAAGATCGAGCGGGAGTCCCCGGGGAGCTGTTTTTT
NA | TRBJ2-7 | 14 | NA | TRBV27 | CASERRDGSYEQYF | TGTGCCAGCGAAAGGCGGGACGGCTCCTACGAGCAGTACTTC
NA | TRBJ1-4 | 13 | NA | TRBV30 | CAWSVILNEKLFF | TGTGCCTGGAGTGTTATCCTTAATGAAAAACTGTTTTTT
NA | TRBJ1-4 | 15 | TRBD1 | TRBV27 | CASSLRTGYNEKLFF | TGTGCCAGCAGTTTAAGGACAGGGTATAATGAAAAACTGTTTTTT
NA | TRBJ2-7 | 16 | TRBD2 | TRBV6-5 | CASSHSRAGAPYEQYF | TGTGCCAGCAGTCACTCGCGAGCGGGAGCCCCCTACGAGCAGTACTTC
NA | TRBJ2-1 | 15 | NA | TRBV11-3 | CASSSSYRVVDEQFF | TGTGCCAGCAGCTCCTCGTACAGGGTAGTCGATGAGCAGTTCTTC
NA | TRBJ2-6 | 18 | NA | TRBV5-1 | CASSLRGTLSSGANVLTF | TGCGCCAGCAGCTTGCGGGGGACCCTTAGCTCTGGGGCCAACGTCCTGACTTTC
NA | TRBJ2-4 | 15 | NA | TRBV6-5 | CASSYSGLGLNIQYF | TGTGCCAGCAGTTACTCTGGTCTGGGACTAAACATTCAGTACTTC
NA | TRBJ1-5 | 14 | NA | TRBV27 | CASSSSGAYQPQHF | TGTGCCAGCAGTTCATCAGGGGCGTACCAGCCCCAGCATTTT
NA | TRBJ2-7 | 16 | TRBD2 | TRBV7-9 | CASSLEASGSSYEQYF | TGTGCCAGCAGCTTAGAGGCTAGCGGATCCTCCTACGAGCAGTACTTC
NA | TRBJ2-6 | 15 | TRBD2 | TRBV4-3 | CASSPGGSGANVLTF | TGCGCCAGCAGCCCGGGGGGGTCTGGGGCCAACGTCCTGACTTTC
NA | TRBJ2-2 | 13 | NA | TRBV2 | CASKVKGAGELFF | TGTGCCAGCAAGGTGAAGGGAGCCGGGGAGCTGTTTTTT
NA | TRBJ2-1 | 18 | TRBD2 | TRBV27 | CASSTRRTSGKRNNEQFF | TGTGCCAGCAGTACCCGAAGGACTAGCGGGAAGAGGAACAATGAGCAGTTCTTC
NA | TRBJ2-7 | 17 | NA | TRBV28 | CASSQTLDARQLDEQYF | TGTGCCAGCAGCCAAACCTTAGACGCCAGACAGTTGGATGAGCAGTACTTC
NA | TRBJ2-7 | 15 | NA | TRBV7-3 | CASSLGLGGGHEQYF | TGTGCCAGCAGCCTAGGGTTAGGGGGGGGCCACGAGCAGTACTTC
NA | TRBJ2-3 | 17 | NA | TRBV5-6 | CASSLKELRLKADTQYF | TGTGCCAGCAGTCTGAAAGAACTACGCCTCAAGGCAGATACGCAGTATTTT
NA | TRBJ2-3 | 13 | TRBD2 | TRBV7-9 | CAIAGGGTDTQYF | TGTGCCATAGCGGGAGGGGGCACAGATACGCAGTATTTT
NA | TRBJ2-7 | 15 | NA | TRBV6-5 | CASSPLQGRSYEQYF | TGTGCCAGCAGCCCCTTGCAGGGGCGCTCCTACGAGCAGTACTTC
NA | TRBJ2-7 | 14 | TRBD2 | TRBV13 | CASSAGTRGYEQYF | TGTGCCAGCAGCGCCGGGACTAGGGGCTACGAGCAGTACTTC